Listed below are T cell receptor beta chains from one sample, sequenced in a study of molecular identifiers for immune sequencing clone quantification. From the PCR reads, TCRdb called clonotypes with MiXCR, one entry per CDR3 protein. The sample lists hundreds of thousands of distinct CDR3 sequences, 15% to 20% occurring once. The sample comprised naive CD8+ T cells from blood, with Jurkat cell RNA spiked in. The source of these receptors is a human donor in good health. Some libraries in this study had Jurkat cell RNA spiked in. The CDR3 runs from the conserved cysteine through the conserved F or W. A D gene is named only where the DNA matches it firmly. Where a row states a size, it is once, few, many or the class of an expanded clone; other rows omit it.

CDR3aa: CASRDLTGSPLHF
CDR3nt: TGTGCCAGCAGGGACCTTACAGGTTCACCCCTCCACTTT
abundance: -
j_gene: TRBJ1-6
d_gene: -
v_gene: TRBV2

CDR3aa: CASSWSGPNSPLHF
CDR3nt: TGTGCCAGCAGTTGGTCAGGACCTAATTCACCCCTCCACTTT
abundance: many
j_gene: TRBJ1-6
d_gene: -
v_gene: TRBV27

CDR3aa: CAISEGRQNIQYF
CDR3nt: TGTGCCATCAGTGAGGGTCGACAAAACATTCAGTACTTC
abundance: many
j_gene: TRBJ2-4
d_gene: -
v_gene: TRBV10-3

CDR3aa: CASSDHRGIYGYTF
CDR3nt: TGTGCCAGCAGTGATCACAGAGGAATCTATGGCTACACCTTC
abundance: many
j_gene: TRBJ1-2
d_gene: -
v_gene: TRBV2

CDR3aa: CSARDGQGTDTQYF
CDR3nt: TGCAGTGCTAGAGATGGCCAGGGGACAGATACGCAGTATTTT
abundance: many
j_gene: TRBJ2-3
d_gene: -
v_gene: TRBV20-1

CDR3aa: CASSFGDTYGQFF
CDR3nt: TGTGCCAGCAGCTTTGGGGACACGTATGGGCAGTTCTTC
abundance: -
j_gene: TRBJ2-1
d_gene: -
v_gene: TRBV11-1

CDR3aa: CASSQDWAQASGNTIYF
CDR3nt: TGTGCCAGCAGCCAAGATTGGGCTCAGGCCTCTGGAAACACCATATATTTT
abundance: -
j_gene: TRBJ1-3
d_gene: -
v_gene: TRBV3-1

CDR3aa: CASTNRGITEAFF
CDR3nt: TGTGCCAGCACCAACAGGGGGATTACTGAAGCTTTCTTT
abundance: few
j_gene: TRBJ1-1
d_gene: TRBD1
v_gene: TRBV27

CDR3aa: CSARPPGLAGTKETQYF
CDR3nt: TGCAGTGCCCGTCCCCCTGGCCTAGCGGGTACGAAAGAGACCCAGTACTTC
abundance: many
j_gene: TRBJ2-5
d_gene: TRBD2
v_gene: TRBV20-1

CDR3aa: CASSLWSRSGTGTFF
CDR3nt: TGTGCCAGCAGTTTATGGTCCAGGTCTGGCACTGGAACTTTCTTT
abundance: -
j_gene: TRBJ1-1
d_gene: -
v_gene: TRBV27

CDR3aa: CSARLVRAYNEQSF
CDR3nt: TGCAGTGCTAGATTGGTGCGGGCCTACAATGAGCAGTCCTTC
abundance: once
j_gene: TRBJ2-1
d_gene: -
v_gene: TRBV20-1

CDR3aa: CASSKGMPSGANVLTF
CDR3nt: TGTGCCAGCAGCAAAGGGATGCCCTCTGGGGCCAACGTCCTGACTTTC
abundance: few
j_gene: TRBJ2-6
d_gene: -
v_gene: TRBV21-1

CDR3aa: CASGVWPNSPRTEAFF
CDR3nt: TGCGCCAGCGGTGTTTGGCCGAACAGTCCACGGACTGAAGCTTTCTTT
abundance: -
j_gene: TRBJ1-1
d_gene: -
v_gene: TRBV5-1

CDR3aa: CASSGSGEETQYF
CDR3nt: TGTGCCAGCAGCGGTAGCGGAGAAGAGACCCAGTACTTC
abundance: many
j_gene: TRBJ2-5
d_gene: -
v_gene: TRBV27

CDR3aa: CASSPQGASEKLFF
CDR3nt: TGCGCCAGCAGCCCACAGGGGGCGAGTGAAAAACTGTTTTTT
abundance: many
j_gene: TRBJ1-4
d_gene: TRBD1
v_gene: TRBV5-1

CDR3aa: CASSRYTAIQETQYF
CDR3nt: TGTGCCAGCAGCCGCTACACAGCGATCCAAGAGACCCAGTACTTC
abundance: many
j_gene: TRBJ2-5
d_gene: -
v_gene: TRBV14

CDR3aa: CASSGIEKTQYF
CDR3nt: TGTGCCAGCAGCGGTATTGAGAAGACCCAGTACTTC
abundance: many
j_gene: TRBJ2-5
d_gene: -
v_gene: TRBV7-6

CDR3aa: CASRHLLRGAFADTQYF
CDR3nt: TGTGCCAGCAGGCATCTACTTAGGGGGGCCTTCGCAGATACGCAGTATTTT
abundance: -
j_gene: TRBJ2-3
d_gene: -
v_gene: TRBV6-5

CDR3aa: CASSQTDGSSCEQYF
CDR3nt: TGCGCCAGCAGCCAAACGGACGGGAGCTCCTGCGAGCAGTACTTC
abundance: -
j_gene: TRBJ2-7
d_gene: -
v_gene: TRBV4-1

CDR3aa: CASRTRAGDLTDTQYF
CDR3nt: TGTGCCAGCAGAACAAGAGCGGGGGACCTCACAGATACGCAGTATTTT
abundance: many
j_gene: TRBJ2-3
d_gene: TRBD2
v_gene: TRBV2

CDR3aa: CASSYPTDTEAFF
CDR3nt: TGTGCCAGCAGTTACCCGACAGACACTGAAGCTTTCTTT
abundance: many
j_gene: TRBJ1-1
d_gene: -
v_gene: TRBV6-2/TRBV6-3

CDR3aa: CASSFWSGEPFF
CDR3nt: TGTGCCAGCAGTTTTTGGAGCGGGGAGCCGTTTTTT
abundance: -
j_gene: TRBJ2-2
d_gene: TRBD2
v_gene: TRBV6-2/TRBV6-3

CDR3aa: CASSFPTAGRTQYF
CDR3nt: TGTGCCAGCAGTTTCCCGACAGCCGGCCGGACCCAGTACTTC
abundance: many
j_gene: TRBJ2-5
d_gene: -
v_gene: TRBV12-3/TRBV12-4

CDR3aa: CASSLIGNEAFF
CDR3nt: TGTGCCAGCAGCTTAATAGGCAATGAAGCTTTCTTT
abundance: many
j_gene: TRBJ1-1
d_gene: -
v_gene: TRBV7-9

CDR3aa: CASSLTGVPEQYF
CDR3nt: TGTGCCAGCAGTTTGACAGGGGTACCCGAGCAGTACTTC
abundance: few
j_gene: TRBJ2-7
d_gene: TRBD1
v_gene: TRBV27

CDR3aa: CASSQAGTGQTEAFF
CDR3nt: TGCGCCAGCAGCCAAGCTGGGACAGGTCAAACTGAAGCTTTCTTT
abundance: many
j_gene: TRBJ1-1
d_gene: TRBD1
v_gene: TRBV4-3

CDR3aa: CASSLSSGRLTDTQYF
CDR3nt: TGTGCCAGCAGCTTATCTAGCGGGAGGCTCACAGATACGCAGTATTTT
abundance: many
j_gene: TRBJ2-3
d_gene: TRBD2
v_gene: TRBV7-9

CDR3aa: CAISESYHLGQLLVQQYF
CDR3nt: TGTGCCATCAGTGAGTCTTATCACCTGGGACAGCTGTTAGTACAGCAGTACTTC
abundance: -
j_gene: TRBJ2-7
d_gene: TRBD1
v_gene: TRBV10-3

CDR3aa: CSARDLTLTYEQYF
CDR3nt: TGCAGTGCTAGAGATTTGACACTTACCTACGAGCAGTACTTC
abundance: many
j_gene: TRBJ2-7
d_gene: -
v_gene: TRBV20-1

CDR3aa: CASSPSEAIQPQHF
CDR3nt: TGCGCCAGCAGCCCCTCAGAAGCCATACAGCCCCAGCATTTT
abundance: many
j_gene: TRBJ1-5
d_gene: -
v_gene: TRBV5-1

CDR3aa: CSARDRGRHEQYF
CDR3nt: TGCAGTGCTAGGGACAGGGGGCGTCACGAGCAGTACTTC
abundance: few
j_gene: TRBJ2-7
d_gene: TRBD1
v_gene: TRBV20-1

CDR3aa: CASRVAGGQETQYF
CDR3nt: TGCGCCAGCAGGGTAGCGGGGGGGCAAGAGACCCAGTACTTC
abundance: many
j_gene: TRBJ2-5
d_gene: TRBD2
v_gene: TRBV10-2

CDR3aa: CSAREGGGSSYEQYF
CDR3nt: TGCAGTGCTAGAGAGGGCGGGGGTAGCTCCTACGAGCAGTACTTC
abundance: many
j_gene: TRBJ2-7
d_gene: TRBD2
v_gene: TRBV20-1

CDR3aa: CASSPTGGGLEQYF
CDR3nt: TGTGCCAGCAGCCCAACCGGTGGCGGACTCGAGCAGTACTTC
abundance: -
j_gene: TRBJ2-7
d_gene: -
v_gene: TRBV7-3

CDR3aa: CASSIRTSGPYEQYF
CDR3nt: TGTGCCAGCAGTATACGGACTAGCGGACCCTACGAGCAGTACTTC
abundance: many
j_gene: TRBJ2-7
d_gene: TRBD2
v_gene: TRBV27

CDR3aa: CASSLDDRGGTNYGYTF
CDR3nt: TGTGCCAGCAGCTTAGATGACAGGGGAGGTACTAACTACGGCTACACCTTC
abundance: -
j_gene: TRBJ1-2
d_gene: TRBD1
v_gene: TRBV7-9

CDR3aa: CASSVTPEREQYF
CDR3nt: TGTGCCAGCAGCGTGACGCCGGAAAGGGAGCAGTACTTC
abundance: few
j_gene: TRBJ2-7
d_gene: -
v_gene: TRBV9

CDR3aa: CASSSGQGANYGYTF
CDR3nt: TGCGCCAGCAGCTCGGGACAGGGAGCTAACTATGGCTACACCTTC
abundance: many
j_gene: TRBJ1-2
d_gene: TRBD1
v_gene: TRBV5-1

CDR3aa: CSARDRGRTEAFF
CDR3nt: TGCAGTGCTAGGGACAGGGGGCGGACTGAAGCTTTCTTT
abundance: many
j_gene: TRBJ1-1
d_gene: TRBD1
v_gene: TRBV20-1

CDR3aa: CASSPLKTTSDAGELFF
CDR3nt: TGTGCCAGCAGTCCTCTAAAGACGACTAGTGACGCCGGGGAGCTGTTTTTT
abundance: few
j_gene: TRBJ2-2
d_gene: -
v_gene: TRBV6-2/TRBV6-3

CDR3aa: CASSPGDGLDIQYF
CDR3nt: TGTGCCAGCAGCCCTGGGGACGGCCTGGACATTCAGTACTTC
abundance: many
j_gene: TRBJ2-4
d_gene: -
v_gene: TRBV7-9

CDR3aa: CASSYRLGRNTGELFF
CDR3nt: TGTGCCAGCAGTTACAGACTAGGGAGAAACACCGGGGAGCTGTTTTTT
abundance: many
j_gene: TRBJ2-2
d_gene: -
v_gene: TRBV12-3/TRBV12-4

CDR3aa: CASSLSLAVSYEQYF
CDR3nt: TGTGCCAGCAGCTTGTCACTAGCGGTCTCCTACGAGCAGTACTTC
abundance: few
j_gene: TRBJ2-7
d_gene: TRBD2
v_gene: TRBV5-5

CDR3aa: CASSRGTGKPYEQYF
CDR3nt: TGCGCCAGCAGCCGGGGGACAGGGAAACCCTACGAGCAGTACTTC
abundance: many
j_gene: TRBJ2-7
d_gene: TRBD1
v_gene: TRBV4-3

CDR3aa: CASSPGTSGSEQYF
CDR3nt: TGTGCCAGCTCACCAGGGACTAGCGGGTCCGAGCAGTACTTC
abundance: few
j_gene: TRBJ2-7
d_gene: TRBD2
v_gene: TRBV18

CDR3aa: CASSDSLRLNEQFF
CDR3nt: TGTGCCAGCAGTGACTCCTTACGGTTGAATGAGCAGTTCTTC
abundance: many
j_gene: TRBJ2-1
d_gene: -
v_gene: TRBV2

CDR3aa: CASSMGLALYEQYF
CDR3nt: TGTGCCAGCAGTATGGGACTGGCCCTCTACGAGCAGTACTTC
abundance: -
j_gene: TRBJ2-7
d_gene: -
v_gene: TRBV27

CDR3aa: CASSPRRRTSGIEQFF
CDR3nt: TGTGCCAGCAGTCCAAGGCGCCGGACTAGCGGGATTGAGCAGTTCTTC
abundance: -
j_gene: TRBJ2-1
d_gene: TRBD2
v_gene: TRBV12-3/TRBV12-4

CDR3aa: CASSLSRHTNTEAFF
CDR3nt: TGCGCCAGCAGCTTGAGCAGGCATACGAACACTGAAGCTTTCTTT
abundance: many
j_gene: TRBJ1-1
d_gene: -
v_gene: TRBV5-1

CDR3aa: CASSEDLAAISYNGQFF
CDR3nt: TGTGCCAGCAGTGAAGATCTAGCGGCGATCTCCTACAATGGGCAGTTCTTC
abundance: -
j_gene: TRBJ2-1
d_gene: TRBD2
v_gene: TRBV2

CDR3aa: CASITDDRVETQYF
CDR3nt: TGTGCCAGTATTACAGACGACAGGGTTGAGACCCAGTACTTC
abundance: -
j_gene: TRBJ2-5
d_gene: TRBD1
v_gene: TRBV19

CDR3aa: CASSPLVNTEAFF
CDR3nt: TGTGCCAGCAGTCCCCTCGTGAACACTGAAGCTTTCTTT
abundance: many
j_gene: TRBJ1-1
d_gene: -
v_gene: TRBV12-3/TRBV12-4

CDR3aa: CAWRVASLGEQYF
CDR3nt: TGTGCCTGGAGGGTGGCGTCTCTAGGCGAGCAGTACTTC
abundance: many
j_gene: TRBJ2-7
d_gene: -
v_gene: TRBV30

CDR3aa: CASSPTGGQGETQYF
CDR3nt: TGTGCCAGCAGCCCAACAGGGGGCCAAGGAGAGACCCAGTACTTC
abundance: few
j_gene: TRBJ2-5
d_gene: TRBD1
v_gene: TRBV7-9